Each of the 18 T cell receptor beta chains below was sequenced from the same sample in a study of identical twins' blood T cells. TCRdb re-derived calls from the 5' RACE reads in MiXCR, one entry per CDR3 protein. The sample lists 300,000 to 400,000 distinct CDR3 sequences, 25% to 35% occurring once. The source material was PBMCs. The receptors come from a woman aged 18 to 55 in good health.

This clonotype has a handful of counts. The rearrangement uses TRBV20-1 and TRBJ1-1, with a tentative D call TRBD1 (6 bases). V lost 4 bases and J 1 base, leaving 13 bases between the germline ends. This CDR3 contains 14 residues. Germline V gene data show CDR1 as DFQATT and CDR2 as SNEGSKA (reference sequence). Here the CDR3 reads CSAIPGHSNTEAFF. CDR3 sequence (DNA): TGCAGTGCTATACCGGGACACTCGAACACTGAAGCTTTCTTT.

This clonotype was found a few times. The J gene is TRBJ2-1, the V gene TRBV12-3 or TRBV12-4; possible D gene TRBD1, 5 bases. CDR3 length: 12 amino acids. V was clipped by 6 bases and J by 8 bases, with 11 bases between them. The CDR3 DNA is TGTGCCAGCAGCCCCACAGGCCATGAGCAGTTCTTC. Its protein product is CASSPTGHEQFF.

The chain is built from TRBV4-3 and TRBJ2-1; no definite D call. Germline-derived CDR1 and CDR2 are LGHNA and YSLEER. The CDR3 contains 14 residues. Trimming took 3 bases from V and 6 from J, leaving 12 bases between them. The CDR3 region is CASSQAYPGNEQFF. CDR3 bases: TGCGCCAGCAGCCAGGCTTATCCGGGCAATGAGCAGTTCTTC.

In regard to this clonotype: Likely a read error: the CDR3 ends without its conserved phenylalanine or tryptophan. This CDR3 is CSAGRSGVSNEQFS. The CDR3 bases are TGCAGTGCTGGTCGTAGCGGGGTATCCAATGAGCAGTTCTCC. This chain links TRBV20-1 with TRBJ2-1; TRBD2 matches 8 bases. The germline gives CDR1 DFQATT, CDR2 SNEGSKA (reference sequence). This CDR3 comprises 14 residues. J gave up 6 bases and V 5 bases, and 9 bases lay outside the gene matches.

CDR3 residues: CASSLVFLMGGTGEIRGTEAFF. CDR3 nucleotide sequence: TGTGCCAGCAGTTTAGTCTTTCTAATGGGCGGGACAGGGGAGATCCGGGGCACTGAAGCTTTCTTT. The J gene is TRBJ1-1, the V gene TRBV27, with 10 bases that match TRBD1. Germline V gene sequence: CDR1 MNHEY, CDR2 SMNVEV (reference sequence). Trimming cost V 2 bases and J 4 bases; bases outside gene matches: 25. The CDR3 totals 22 residues.

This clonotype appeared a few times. The CDR3 DNA sequence: TGCGCCAGTGCAGCGAGTTCGGGCACTGAAGCTTTCTTT. This gives the protein CASAASSGTEAFF. V usage is TRBV5-1 and J usage is TRBJ1-1, with D uncertain. Germline V gene data show CDR1 as SGHRS and CDR2 as YFSETQ. This CDR3 has 13 amino acids. V was shortened by 8 bases and J by 4 bases, with 15 bases between the two germline ends.

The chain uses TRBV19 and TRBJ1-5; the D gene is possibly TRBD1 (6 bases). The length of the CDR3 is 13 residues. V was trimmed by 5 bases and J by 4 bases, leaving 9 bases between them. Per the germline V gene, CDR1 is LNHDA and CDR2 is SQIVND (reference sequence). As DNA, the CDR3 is TGTGCCAGTAGTGGGACACTTAATCAGCCCCAGCATTTT. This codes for CASSGTLNQPQHF.

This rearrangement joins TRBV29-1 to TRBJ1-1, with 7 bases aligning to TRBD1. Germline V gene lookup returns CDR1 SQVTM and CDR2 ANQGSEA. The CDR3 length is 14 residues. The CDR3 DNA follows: TGCAGTGCCGATAAGACAGGGTTGAACACTGAAGCTTTCTTT. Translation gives CSADKTGLNTEAFF.

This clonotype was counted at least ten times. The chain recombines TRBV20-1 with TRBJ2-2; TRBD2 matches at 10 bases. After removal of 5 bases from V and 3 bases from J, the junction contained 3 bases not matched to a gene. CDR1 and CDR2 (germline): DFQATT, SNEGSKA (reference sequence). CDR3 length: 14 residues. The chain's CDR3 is CSALGLADTGELFF. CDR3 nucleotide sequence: TGCAGTGCTCTTGGACTAGCGGACACCGGGGAGCTGTTTTTT.

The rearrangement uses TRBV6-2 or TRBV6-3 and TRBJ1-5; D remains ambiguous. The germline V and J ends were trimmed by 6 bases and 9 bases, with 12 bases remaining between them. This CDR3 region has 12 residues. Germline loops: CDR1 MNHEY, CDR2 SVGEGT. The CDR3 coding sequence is TGTGCCAGCAGCCGACTGAAGTGGCCCCAGCATTTT. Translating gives CASSRLKWPQHF.

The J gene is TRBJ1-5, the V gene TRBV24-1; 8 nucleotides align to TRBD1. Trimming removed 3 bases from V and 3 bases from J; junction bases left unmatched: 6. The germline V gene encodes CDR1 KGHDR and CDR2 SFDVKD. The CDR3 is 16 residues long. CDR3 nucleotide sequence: TGTGCCACCAGTGATCTAAAGGACAGGGTCAATCAGCCCCAGCATTTT. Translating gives CATSDLKDRVNQPQHF.

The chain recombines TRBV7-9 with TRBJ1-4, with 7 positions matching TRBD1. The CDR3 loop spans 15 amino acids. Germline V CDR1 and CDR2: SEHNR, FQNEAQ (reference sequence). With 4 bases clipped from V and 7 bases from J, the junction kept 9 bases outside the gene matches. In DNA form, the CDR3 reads TGTGCCAGCAGCTCTGGCGGGACAGCCCTTGAAAAACTGTTTTTT. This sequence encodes CASSSGGTALEKLFF.

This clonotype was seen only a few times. In nucleotides, the CDR3 is TGTGCCAGCAGCCAAGATATCTCGGGAGCTTTCTTT. Translating it yields CASSQDISGAFF. The gene calls are TRBV3-1 and TRBJ1-1; D uncertain. V was cut by 0 bases and J by 10 bases, with 9 bases left in between. Germline V lookup: CDR1 LGHDT, CDR2 YNNKEL (reference sequence). CDR3 size: 12 residues.

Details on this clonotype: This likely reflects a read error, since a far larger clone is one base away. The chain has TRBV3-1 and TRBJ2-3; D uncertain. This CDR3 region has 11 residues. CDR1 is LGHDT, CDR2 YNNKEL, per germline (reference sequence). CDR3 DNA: TGTACCAGCAGCCAAGGAGATACGCAGTATTTT. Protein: CTSSQGDTQYF.

The CDR3 is CSARGGSAAEAFF. The CDR3 coding sequence is TGCAGCGCAAGAGGGGGCAGTGCAGCTGAAGCTTTCTTT. The chain links TRBV29-1 to TRBJ1-1; 7 nucleotides align to TRBD1. The V segment lost 7 bases and the J segment 6 bases; nucleotides outside the gene matches: 11. Germline V gene lookup returns CDR1 SQVTM and CDR2 ANQGSEA. The CDR3 consists of 13 residues.

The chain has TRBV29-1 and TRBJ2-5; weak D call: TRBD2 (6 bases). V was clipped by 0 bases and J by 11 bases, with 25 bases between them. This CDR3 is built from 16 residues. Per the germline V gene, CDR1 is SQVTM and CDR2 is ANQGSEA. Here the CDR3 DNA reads TGCAGCGTTGAAGATTGGGGGTCCAGGTCGGCGGGGACTCAGTACTTC. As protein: CSVEDWGSRSAGTQYF.

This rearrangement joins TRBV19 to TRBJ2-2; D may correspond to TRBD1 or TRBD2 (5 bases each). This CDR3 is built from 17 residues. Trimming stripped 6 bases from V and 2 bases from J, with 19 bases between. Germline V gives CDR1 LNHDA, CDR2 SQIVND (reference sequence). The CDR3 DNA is TGTGCCAGTAGGCTCGATGGGACCTTGAGAAACACCGGGGAGCTGTTTTTT. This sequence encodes CASRLDGTLRNTGELFF. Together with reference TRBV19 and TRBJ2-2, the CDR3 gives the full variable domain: DGGITQSPKYLFRKEGQNVTLSCEQNLNHDAMYWYRQDPGQGLRLIYYSQIVNDFQKGDIAEGYSVSREKKESFPLTVTSAQKNPTAFYLCASRLDGTLRNTGELFFGEGSRLTVL.

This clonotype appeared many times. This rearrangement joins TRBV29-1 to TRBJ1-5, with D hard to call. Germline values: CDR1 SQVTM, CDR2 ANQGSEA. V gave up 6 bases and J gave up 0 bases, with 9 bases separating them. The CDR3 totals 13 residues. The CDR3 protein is CSVGEDSNQPQHF. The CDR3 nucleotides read TGCAGCGTCGGAGAGGATAGCAATCAGCCCCAGCATTTT. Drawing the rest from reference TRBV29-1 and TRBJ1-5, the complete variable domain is SAVISQKPSRDICQRGTSLTIQCQVDSQVTMMFWYRQQPGQSLTLIATANQGSEATYESGFVIDKFPISRPNLTFSTLTVSNMSPEDSSIYLCSVGEDSNQPQHFGDGTRLSIL.